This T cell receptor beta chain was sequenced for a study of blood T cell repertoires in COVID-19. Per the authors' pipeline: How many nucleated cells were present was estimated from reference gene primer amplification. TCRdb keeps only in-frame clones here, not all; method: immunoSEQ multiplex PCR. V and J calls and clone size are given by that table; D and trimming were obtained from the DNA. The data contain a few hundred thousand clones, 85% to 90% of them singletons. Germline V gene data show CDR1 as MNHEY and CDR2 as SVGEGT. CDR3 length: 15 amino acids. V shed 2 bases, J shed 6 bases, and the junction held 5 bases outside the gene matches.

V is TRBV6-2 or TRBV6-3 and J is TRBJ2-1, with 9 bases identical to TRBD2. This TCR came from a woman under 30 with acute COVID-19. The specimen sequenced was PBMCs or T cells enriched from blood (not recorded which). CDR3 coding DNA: TGTGCCAGCAGTTACACCAGCGGGGGGTTCAATGAGCAGTTCTTC. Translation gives CASSYTSGGFNEQFF.